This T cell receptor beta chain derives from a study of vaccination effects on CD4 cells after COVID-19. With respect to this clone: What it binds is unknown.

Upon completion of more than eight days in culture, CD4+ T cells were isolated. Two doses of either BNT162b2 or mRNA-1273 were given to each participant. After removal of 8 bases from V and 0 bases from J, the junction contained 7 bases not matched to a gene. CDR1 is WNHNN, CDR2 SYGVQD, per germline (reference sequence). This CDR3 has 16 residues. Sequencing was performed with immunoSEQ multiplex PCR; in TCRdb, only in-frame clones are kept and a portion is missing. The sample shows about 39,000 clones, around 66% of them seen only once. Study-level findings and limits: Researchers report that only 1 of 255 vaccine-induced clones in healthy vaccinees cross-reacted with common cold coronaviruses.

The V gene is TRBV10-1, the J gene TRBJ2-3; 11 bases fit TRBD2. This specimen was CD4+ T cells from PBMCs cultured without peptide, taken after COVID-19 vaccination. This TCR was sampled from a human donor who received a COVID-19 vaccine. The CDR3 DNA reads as TGCGCCAGCCAACGGGGGACTAGCGGTAGCACAGATACGCAGTATTTT. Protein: CASQRGTSGSTDTQYF.